This T cell receptor beta chain was sequenced during a study of T cell responses to AZD1222 COVID-19 vaccine. Sequencing was performed with immunoSEQ multiplex PCR; in TCRdb, only in-frame clones are kept and a portion is missing. The sample consists of roughly 200,000 clones, 90% to 95% of them appearing once. This CDR3 contains 16 residues. Germline V CDR1 and CDR2: ENHRY, SYGVKD. J lost 3 bases, V lost 2 bases, and 6 bases had no gene match. Sample: peripheral blood, taken 28 days after the second dose of the MenACWY control vaccine. The V gene is TRBV10-3, the J gene TRBJ2-7; the match to TRBD1 covers 11 bases. The origin of this receptor is an adult who received the MenACWY meningococcal vaccine as a control. In DNA, the CDR3 is TGTGCCATCAGTGAGGGGGACAGGGGGGTCGGCTACGAGCAGTACTTC. This encodes CAISEGDRGVGYEQYF.